This entry lists 16 T cell receptor beta chains sequenced from one sample in a study of beta chain features in type 1 diabetes. Expressed TCRB transcripts were sequenced after all isolated RNA was converted to cDNA. Only in-frame clones appear in the TCRdb table, and some are missing; sequencing was by immunoSEQ multiplex PCR. Of 300,000 or so clones listed, less than 9.5% are singletons. Sequencing input: central memory CD4+ T cells from blood. The source of these receptors is a woman between 18 and 29 years old in good health.

This clone has a handful of counts. The V gene is TRBV9, the J gene TRBJ2-3; 10 bases are shared with TRBD2. The CDR3 extends over 14 amino acids. The V segment lost 1 base and the J segment 6 bases; nucleotides outside the gene matches: 2. Germline loops: CDR1 SGDLS, CDR2 YYNGEE. CDR3 protein: CASSVSGRADTQYF. Written as DNA, the CDR3 is TGTGCCAGCAGCGTAAGCGGGAGGGCGGATACGCAGTATTTT.

The chain joins TRBV28 to TRBJ2-1; D possibly corresponds to TRBD2 (6 bases). The CDR3 is 13 amino acids. Trimming left V 1 base short and J 9 bases short, with 10 bases between. From germline, CDR1 is MDHEN and CDR2 SYDVKM. Written as DNA, the CDR3 is TGTGCCAGCAGTTTATCGGGACTCAGTGAGCAGTTCTTC. Translation: CASSLSGLSEQFF.

The sample holds a few counts of this clone. The J gene is TRBJ2-1, the V gene TRBV10-3, with 10 nucleotides matching TRBD2. The CDR3 extends over 15 amino acids. Germline V gene lookup returns CDR1 ENHRY and CDR2 SYGVKD. The J segment lost 4 bases and the V segment lost 6 bases, leaving 6 bases of the junction unmatched. The DNA for the CDR3 is TGTGCCATCAGCCGTGGACTAGCGGAATACAATGAGCAGTTCTTC. Protein: CAISRGLAEYNEQFF.

This clone appeared a few times. The V gene is TRBV5-1, the J gene TRBJ2-3; no firm D call. The germline V gene encodes CDR1 SGHRS and CDR2 YFSETQ. Trimming stripped 0 bases from V and 1 base from J, with 18 bases between. This CDR3 has 18 residues. The chain's CDR3 is CASSLALNSASGTDTQYF. In nucleotides, the CDR3 is TGCGCCAGCAGCTTGGCCCTAAACTCGGCCTCGGGCACAGATACGCAGTATTTT.

The chain has TRBV23-1 and TRBJ2-3, with a weak D call TRBD1 (5 bases). TRBV23-1 qualifies as an ORF whose function is uncertain. Trimming stripped 3 bases from V and 0 bases from J, with 13 bases between. CDR3 length: 16 amino acids. The CDR3 is CASSHTGNSSTDTQYF. Here the CDR3 DNA reads TGCGCCAGCAGTCACACAGGAAACTCTAGCACAGATACGCAGTATTTT.

This clone showed up many times. The rearrangement joins TRBV14 to TRBJ2-3; 8 bases match TRBD2. CDR3 length: 16 residues. Germline V lookup: CDR1 SGHDN, CDR2 FVKESK. The V and J ends lost 0 bases and 4 bases, in that order; junction bases with no gene match: 6. CDR3 bases: TGTGCCAGCAGCCAAGAAAGCGGGAGTGGGGCAGATACGCAGTATTTT. Residues: CASSQESGSGADTQYF.

This clone was counted between two and nine times. The chain has TRBV29-1 and TRBJ2-7; 9 bases are a match to TRBD1. This CDR3 spans 14 amino acids. V trimming: 7 bases; J trimming: 2 bases; junction bases outside the gene matches: 9. CDR1 and CDR2 (germline): SQVTM, ANQGSEA. CDR3 in DNA: TGCAGCGCAGCCGGGACAGGGCCCCCCTACGAGCAGTACTTC. Amino acids: CSAAGTGPPYEQYF.

This clone came up many times. The chain couples TRBV5-4 to TRBJ1-3; possibly TRBD1 for D (5 bases). CDR3 length: 16 residues. Trimming shortened V by 0 bases and J by 2 bases, and 12 bases separated the two germline ends. Germline V gene sequence: CDR1 SGHNT, CDR2 YYREEE (reference sequence). The CDR3, as DNA: TGTGCCAGCAGCTTGGACCCAACGGGGGCTGGAAACACCATATATTTT. Translated, it gives CASSLDPTGAGNTIYF.

This clone has only a few counts. The chain employs TRBV19 and TRBJ2-1; possibly TRBD1 for D (5 bases). Trimming cost V 4 bases and J 7 bases, with 14 bases left between them. Germline V gene lookup returns CDR1 LNHDA and CDR2 SQIVND (reference sequence). The CDR3 totals 14 residues. The CDR3 bases are TGTGCCAGTAGTAGACCCCAGGGAACGAATGAGCAGTTCTTC. This sequence encodes CASSRPQGTNEQFF. The full variable domain, completed using reference TRBV19 and TRBJ2-1, is DGGITQSPKYLFRKEGQNVTLSCEQNLNHDAMYWYRQDPGQGLRLIYYSQIVNDFQKGDIAEGYSVSREKKESFPLTVTSAQKNPTAFYLCASSRPQGTNEQFFGPGTRLTVL.

This clone appeared a few times. The chain joins TRBV7-2 to TRBJ2-3, with D unresolved. V was clipped by 5 bases and J by 2 bases, with 14 bases between them. CDR1 is SGHTA and CDR2 is FQGNSA in the germline V gene. The CDR3 runs 15 residues. CDR3 amino acids: CASSSSPGFTDTQYF. CDR3 nucleotide sequence: TGTGCCAGCAGCAGCTCACCTGGGTTCACAGATACGCAGTATTTT. The entire variable domain, with the rest obtained from reference TRBV7-2 and TRBJ2-3, is as follows: GAGVSQSPSNKVTEKGKDVELRCDPISGHTALYWYRQSLGQGLEFLIYFQGNSAPDKSGLPSDRFSAERTGGSVSTLTIQRTQQEDSAVYLCASSSSPGFTDTQYFGPGTRLTVL.

V usage is TRBV5-1 and J usage is TRBJ1-5; no clear D gene. Germline V lookup: CDR1 SGHRS, CDR2 YFSETQ. The CDR3 length is 13 residues. V was shortened by 4 bases and J by 7 bases, with 12 bases between the two germline ends. For the CDR3, the DNA is TGCGCCAGCAGCCCCCTAGGGAGACAGCCCCAGCATTTT. Amino acids: CASSPLGRQPQHF.

This clone was recorded a few times. The genes are TRBV5-1 and TRBJ1-2; the match to TRBD1 covers 11 bases. CDR3 length: 14 amino acids. The germline V gene has CDR1 SGHRS and CDR2 YFSETQ. Losses at the gene ends were 4 bases for V and 4 bases for J; bases not matched to a gene: 3. This CDR3 reads CASSQGQGGYGYTF. The CDR3 DNA reads as TGCGCCAGCAGCCAGGGACAGGGGGGCTATGGCTACACCTTC.

Many counts were recorded for this clone. The rearrangement joins TRBV6-6 to TRBJ1-2, with a possible D match to TRBD1 (6 bases). Trimming stripped 5 bases from V and 4 bases from J, with 17 bases between. The germline V gene has CDR1 MNHNY and CDR2 SVGAGI (reference sequence). The CDR3 consists of 15 residues. The CDR3 sequence is CASSPGHSVPYGYTF. CDR3 nucleotide sequence: TGTGCCAGCAGTCCGGGACATTCGGTCCCCTATGGCTACACCTTC.

CDR3 sequence (DNA): TGTGCCAGCAGCTTGGGGACGGCCGATTACCCGCCATACAATGAGCAGTTCTTC. Encoded protein: CASSLGTADYPPYNEQFF. This sequence joins TRBV7-9 and TRBJ2-1, with D tentatively TRBD1 or TRBD2 (5 bases each). Per germline, CDR1 SEHNR and CDR2 FQNEAQ (reference sequence). With 3 bases removed from V and 4 bases from J, the gap between germline ends came to 22 bases. The CDR3 totals 18 residues.

V usage is TRBV2 and J usage is TRBJ2-7; D uncertain. CDR3 length: 13 residues. V was clipped by 4 bases and J by 0 bases, with 7 bases between them. Per germline, CDR1 SNHLY and CDR2 FYNNEI. The CDR3 region has the DNA TGTGCCAGCAGTGGGGCCATCTCCTACGAGCAGTACTTC. Amino acid sequence: CASSGAISYEQYF.

This clone was counted only a few times. The chain combines TRBV5-1 with TRBJ2-1, with D perhaps TRBD1 (5 bases). Looked up from germline, CDR1 is SGHRS and CDR2 is YFSETQ. The CDR3 is made up of 14 amino acids. The V end lost 1 base, the J end lost 5 bases, and 10 bases lay between the germline ends. The CDR3 here is CASSLRTSDNEQFF. The CDR3 region has the DNA TGCGCCAGCAGCTTGAGGACATCCGACAATGAGCAGTTCTTC.